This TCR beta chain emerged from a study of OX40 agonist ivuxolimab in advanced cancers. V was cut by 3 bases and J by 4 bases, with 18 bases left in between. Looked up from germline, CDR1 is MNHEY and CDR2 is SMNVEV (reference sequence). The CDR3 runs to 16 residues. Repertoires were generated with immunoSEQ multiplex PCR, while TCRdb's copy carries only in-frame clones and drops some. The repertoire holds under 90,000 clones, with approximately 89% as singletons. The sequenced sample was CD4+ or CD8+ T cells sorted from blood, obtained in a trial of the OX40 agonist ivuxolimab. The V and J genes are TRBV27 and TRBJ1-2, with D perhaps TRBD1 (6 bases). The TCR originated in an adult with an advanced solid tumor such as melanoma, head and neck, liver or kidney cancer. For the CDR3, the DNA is TGTGCCAGCAGTTTTGGCAGGGGCGAAGTGAGCTATGGCTACACCTTC. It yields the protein CASSFGRGEVSYGYTF.